This T cell receptor (beta chain) derives from a study of spatial heterogeneity in lung cancer. Study-wide points: Expanded TCR counts, ubiquitous and regional, correlated respectively with ubiquitous and regional nonsynonymous mutation counts. It was found that expanded intratumoral alpha and beta TCR counts tracked tumor mutation counts.

This CDR3 is built from 15 residues. Germline CDR1 MDHEN, CDR2 SYDVKM. V gave up 2 bases and J gave up 2 bases, with 10 bases separating them. TCRdb re-analysed the 5' RACE reads in MiXCR, keeping a single row per CDR3 protein. Of fewer than 20,000 distinct CDR3 sequences in the sample, 6% to 9% were seen once. Time point in this sample: sample taken at primary tumor resection. More than 70 TRACERx patients with early, untreated non-small cell lung cancer donated samples. Extraction of whole RNA from tumor, nontumor lung or frozen PBMC preceded unsorted sequencing. This clonotype was observed at least ten times. Its antigen is unknown.

The V and J genes are TRBV28 and TRBJ2-1; D ambiguous. The sample here was lung tumor tissue, taken at surgery. The TCR sequence derives from a male donor with early-stage non-small cell lung cancer. CDR3 sequence reads: CASSLAFGPYNEQFF. As DNA, the CDR3 is TGTGCCAGCAGTTTAGCCTTCGGGCCCTACAATGAGCAGTTCTTC.